This T cell receptor beta chain was sequenced in a study of shared T cell receptors in the human thymus. This CDR3 region has 19 residues. Germline V gives CDR1 MDHEN, CDR2 SYDVKM. V shed 0 bases, J shed 4 bases, and the junction held 16 bases outside the gene matches. Clones were sequenced by immunoSEQ multiplex PCR, and TCRdb holds only the in-frame ones, with some missing. This sample has hundreds of thousands of clones, with 85% to 90% found just once. This sample was shared with a second study, whose subject was human thymus T cells. That source reports: The study used thymus tissue resected during corrective heart surgery. Within thymic and blood repertoires, V and J gene usage appeared to be biased. Reports from related research described highly overlapping thymic repertoires among unrelated individuals.

Sequenced material: thymocytes. V usage is TRBV28 and J usage is TRBJ2-7, with 9 bases matching TRBD2. The sequence was obtained from a boy under three years old with a congenital heart defect. Here the CDR3 DNA reads TGTGCCAGCAGTTTATGGCAAGGGCGGATTAGCGGGAGTAAGTACGAGCAGTACTTC. Translation gives CASSLWQGRISGSKYEQYF.